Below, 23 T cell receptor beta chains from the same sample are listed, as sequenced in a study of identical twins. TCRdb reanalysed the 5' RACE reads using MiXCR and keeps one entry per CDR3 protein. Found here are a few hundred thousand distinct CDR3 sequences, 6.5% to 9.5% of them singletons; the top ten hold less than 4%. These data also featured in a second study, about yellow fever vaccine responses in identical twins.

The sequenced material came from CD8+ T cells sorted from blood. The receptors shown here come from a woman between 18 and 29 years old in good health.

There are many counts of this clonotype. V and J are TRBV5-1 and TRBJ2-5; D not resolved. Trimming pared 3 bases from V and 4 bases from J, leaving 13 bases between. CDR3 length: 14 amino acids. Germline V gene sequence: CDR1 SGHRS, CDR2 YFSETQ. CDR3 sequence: CASSSDGGRETQYF. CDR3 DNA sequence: TGCGCCAGCAGCTCAGACGGTGGTCGAGAGACCCAGTACTTC.

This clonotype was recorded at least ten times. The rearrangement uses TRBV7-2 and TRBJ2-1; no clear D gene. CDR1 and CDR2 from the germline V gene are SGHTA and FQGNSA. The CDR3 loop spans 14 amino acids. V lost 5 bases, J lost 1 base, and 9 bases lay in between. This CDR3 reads CASSMDGSYNEQFF. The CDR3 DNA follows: TGTGCCAGCAGCATGGACGGATCCTACAATGAGCAGTTCTTC.

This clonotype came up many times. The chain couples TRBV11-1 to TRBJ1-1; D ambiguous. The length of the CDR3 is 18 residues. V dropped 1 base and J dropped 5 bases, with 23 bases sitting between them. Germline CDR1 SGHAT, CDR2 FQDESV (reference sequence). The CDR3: CASSLVPRRNTKKTEAFF. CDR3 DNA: TGTGCCAGCAGCTTAGTCCCCAGGCGAAACACCAAGAAAACTGAAGCTTTCTTT.

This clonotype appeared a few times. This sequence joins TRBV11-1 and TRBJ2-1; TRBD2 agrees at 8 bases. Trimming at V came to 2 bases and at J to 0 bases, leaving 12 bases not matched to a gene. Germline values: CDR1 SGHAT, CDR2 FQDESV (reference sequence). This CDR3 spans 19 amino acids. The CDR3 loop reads CASSLPRGATVSSYNEQFF. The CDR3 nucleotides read TGTGCCAGCAGCTTACCGCGGGGGGCTACAGTGAGCTCCTACAATGAGCAGTTCTTC.

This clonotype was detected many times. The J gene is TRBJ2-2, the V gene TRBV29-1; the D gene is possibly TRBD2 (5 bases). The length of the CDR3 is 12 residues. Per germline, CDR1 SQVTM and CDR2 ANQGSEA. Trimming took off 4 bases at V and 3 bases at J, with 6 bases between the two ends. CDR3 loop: CSVVGDTGELFF. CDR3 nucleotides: TGCAGCGTTGTGGGAGACACCGGGGAGCTGTTTTTT.

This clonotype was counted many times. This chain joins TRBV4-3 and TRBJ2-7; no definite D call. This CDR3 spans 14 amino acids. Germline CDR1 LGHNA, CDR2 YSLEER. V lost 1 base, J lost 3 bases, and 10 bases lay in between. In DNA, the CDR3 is TGCGCCAGCAGCCAAGGAATGAGTATCTACGAGCAGTACTTC. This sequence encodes CASSQGMSIYEQYF.

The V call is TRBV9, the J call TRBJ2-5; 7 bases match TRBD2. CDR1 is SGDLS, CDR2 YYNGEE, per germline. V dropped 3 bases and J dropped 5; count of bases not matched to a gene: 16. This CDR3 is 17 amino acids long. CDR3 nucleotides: TGTGCCAGCAGCGGAGGACCGCCAGCTAAGGGAGGGGAGACCCAGTACTTC. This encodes CASSGGPPAKGGETQYF.

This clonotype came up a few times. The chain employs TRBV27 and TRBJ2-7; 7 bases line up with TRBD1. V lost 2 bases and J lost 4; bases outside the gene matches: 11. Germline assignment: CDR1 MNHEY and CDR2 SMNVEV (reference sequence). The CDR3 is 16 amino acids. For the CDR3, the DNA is TGTGCCAGCAGTTTAAACCGGGACAGCGCCTTATACGAGCAGTACTTC. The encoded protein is CASSLNRDSALYEQYF.

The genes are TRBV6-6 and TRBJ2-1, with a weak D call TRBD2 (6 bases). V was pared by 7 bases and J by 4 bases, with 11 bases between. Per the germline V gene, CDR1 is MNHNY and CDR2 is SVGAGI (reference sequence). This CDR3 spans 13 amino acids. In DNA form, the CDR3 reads TGTGCCAGCATCCGGGAGCCGTACAATGAGCAGTTCTTC. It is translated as CASIREPYNEQFF.

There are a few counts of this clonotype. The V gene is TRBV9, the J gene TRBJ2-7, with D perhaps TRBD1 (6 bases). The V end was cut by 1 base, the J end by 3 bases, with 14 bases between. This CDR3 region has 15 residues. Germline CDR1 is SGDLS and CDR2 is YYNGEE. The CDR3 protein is CASSVNGGNVYEQYF. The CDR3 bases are TGTGCCAGCAGCGTAAATGGGGGCAATGTCTACGAGCAGTACTTC.

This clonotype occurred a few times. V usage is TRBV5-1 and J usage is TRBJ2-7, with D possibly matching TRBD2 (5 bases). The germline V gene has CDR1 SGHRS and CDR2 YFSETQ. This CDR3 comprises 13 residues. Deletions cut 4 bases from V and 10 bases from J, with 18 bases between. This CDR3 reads CASSDGLHSVQYF. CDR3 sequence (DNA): TGCGCCAGCAGCGATGGACTCCACAGCGTACAGTACTTC. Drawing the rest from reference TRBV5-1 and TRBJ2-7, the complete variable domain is KAGVTQTPRYLIKTRGQQVTLSCSPISGHRSVSWYQQTPGQGLQFLFEYFSETQRNKGNFPGRFSGRQFSNSRSEMNVSTLELGDSALYLCASSDGLHSVQYFGPGTRLTVT.

The CDR3 spells CAISQGGADTEAFF. The CDR3 DNA follows: TGTGCCATCAGCCAAGGGGGCGCGGACACTGAAGCTTTCTTT. The V gene is TRBV10-3, the J gene TRBJ1-1, with 7 bases that match TRBD1. J gave up 3 bases and V 6 bases, and 7 bases lay outside the gene matches. The CDR3 extends over 14 amino acids. Per germline, CDR1 ENHRY and CDR2 SYGVKD.

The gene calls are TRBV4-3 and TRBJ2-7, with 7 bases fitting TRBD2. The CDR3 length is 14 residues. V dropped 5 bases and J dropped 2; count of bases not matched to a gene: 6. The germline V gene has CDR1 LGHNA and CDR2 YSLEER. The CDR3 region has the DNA TGCGCCAGCAGCTCATACGCGGGGGCCTACGAGCAGTACTTC. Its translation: CASSSYAGAYEQYF.

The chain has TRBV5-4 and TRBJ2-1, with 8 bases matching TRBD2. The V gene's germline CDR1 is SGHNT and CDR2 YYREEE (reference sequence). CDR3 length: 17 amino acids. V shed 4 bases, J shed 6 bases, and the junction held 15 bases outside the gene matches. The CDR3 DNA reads TGTGCCAGCAGCGGCCCCTCACTGGCGGGGGGTCCCAATGAGCAGTTCTTC. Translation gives CASSGPSLAGGPNEQFF.

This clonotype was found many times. The CDR3 nucleotides are TGTGCCAGCAGCGTAGGTGGGGACGGCTATGGCTACACCTTC. Protein: CASSVGGDGYGYTF. The chain couples TRBV9 to TRBJ1-2, with D perhaps matching TRBD1 (5 bases). V lost 0 bases and J 4 bases, leaving 10 bases between the germline ends. The germline gives CDR1 SGDLS, CDR2 YYNGEE. The length of the CDR3 is 14 residues.

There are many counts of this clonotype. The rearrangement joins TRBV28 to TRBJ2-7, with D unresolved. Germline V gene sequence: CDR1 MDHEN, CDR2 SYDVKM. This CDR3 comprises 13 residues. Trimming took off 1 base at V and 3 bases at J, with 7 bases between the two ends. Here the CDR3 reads CASSLYGDYEQYF. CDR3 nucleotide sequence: TGTGCCAGCAGTTTATATGGGGACTACGAGCAGTACTTC.

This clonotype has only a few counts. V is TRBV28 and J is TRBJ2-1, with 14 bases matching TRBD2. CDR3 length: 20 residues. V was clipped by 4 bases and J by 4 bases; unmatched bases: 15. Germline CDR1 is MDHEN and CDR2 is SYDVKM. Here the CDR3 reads CASSSHPGLAGVVGYNEQFF. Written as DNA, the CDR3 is TGTGCCAGCAGTTCCCATCCGGGACTAGCGGGAGTTGTAGGGTACAATGAGCAGTTCTTC. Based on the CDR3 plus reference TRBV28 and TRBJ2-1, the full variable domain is DVKVTQSSRYLVKRTGEKVFLECVQDMDHENMFWYRQDPGLGLRLIYFSYDVKMKEKGDIPEGYSVSREKKERFSLILESASTNQTSMYLCASSSHPGLAGVVGYNEQFFGPGTRLTVL.

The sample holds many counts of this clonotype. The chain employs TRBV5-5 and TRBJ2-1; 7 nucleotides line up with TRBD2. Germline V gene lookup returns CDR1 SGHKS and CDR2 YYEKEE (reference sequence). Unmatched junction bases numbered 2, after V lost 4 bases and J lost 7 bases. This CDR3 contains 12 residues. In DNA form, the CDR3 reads TGTGCCAGCAGCGGGGAGGGAAATGAGCAGTTCTTC. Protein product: CASSGEGNEQFF.

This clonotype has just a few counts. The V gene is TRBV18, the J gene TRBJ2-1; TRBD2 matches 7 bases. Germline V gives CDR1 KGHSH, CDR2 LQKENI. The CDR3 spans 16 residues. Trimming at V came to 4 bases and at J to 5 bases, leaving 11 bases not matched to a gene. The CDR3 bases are TGTGCCAGCTCACGGGCAGCGGGAACCCTACACAATGAGCAGTTCTTC. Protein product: CASSRAAGTLHNEQFF.

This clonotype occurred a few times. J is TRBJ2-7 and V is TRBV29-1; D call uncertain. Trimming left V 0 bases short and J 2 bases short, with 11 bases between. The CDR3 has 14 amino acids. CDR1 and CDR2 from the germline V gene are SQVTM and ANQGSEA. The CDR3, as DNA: TGCAGCGTTGAAGATTTCGAAGGTACCTACGAGCAGTACTTC. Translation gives CSVEDFEGTYEQYF.

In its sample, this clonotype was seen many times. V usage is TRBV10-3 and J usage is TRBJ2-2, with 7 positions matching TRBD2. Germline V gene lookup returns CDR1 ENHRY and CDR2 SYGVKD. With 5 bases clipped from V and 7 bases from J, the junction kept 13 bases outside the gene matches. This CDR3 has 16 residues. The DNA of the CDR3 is TGTGCCATCAGTCTCCGTGGGGAGGGAACACTCGGGGAGCTGTTTTTT. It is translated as CAISLRGEGTLGELFF.

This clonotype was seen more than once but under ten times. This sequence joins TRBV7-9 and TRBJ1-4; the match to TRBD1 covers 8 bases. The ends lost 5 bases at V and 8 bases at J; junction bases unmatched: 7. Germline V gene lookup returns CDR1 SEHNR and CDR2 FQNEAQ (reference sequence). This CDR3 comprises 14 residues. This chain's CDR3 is CASSLTGEGEKLFF. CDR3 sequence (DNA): TGTGCCAGCAGCCTGACAGGGGAGGGGGAAAAACTGTTTTTT.

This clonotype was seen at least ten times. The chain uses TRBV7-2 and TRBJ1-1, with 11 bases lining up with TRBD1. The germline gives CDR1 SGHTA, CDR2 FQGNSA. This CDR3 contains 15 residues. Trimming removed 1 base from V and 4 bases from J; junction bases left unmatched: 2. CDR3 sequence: CASSLVGTGGTEAFF. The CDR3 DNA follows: TGTGCCAGCAGCTTAGTGGGGACAGGGGGCACTGAAGCTTTCTTT.